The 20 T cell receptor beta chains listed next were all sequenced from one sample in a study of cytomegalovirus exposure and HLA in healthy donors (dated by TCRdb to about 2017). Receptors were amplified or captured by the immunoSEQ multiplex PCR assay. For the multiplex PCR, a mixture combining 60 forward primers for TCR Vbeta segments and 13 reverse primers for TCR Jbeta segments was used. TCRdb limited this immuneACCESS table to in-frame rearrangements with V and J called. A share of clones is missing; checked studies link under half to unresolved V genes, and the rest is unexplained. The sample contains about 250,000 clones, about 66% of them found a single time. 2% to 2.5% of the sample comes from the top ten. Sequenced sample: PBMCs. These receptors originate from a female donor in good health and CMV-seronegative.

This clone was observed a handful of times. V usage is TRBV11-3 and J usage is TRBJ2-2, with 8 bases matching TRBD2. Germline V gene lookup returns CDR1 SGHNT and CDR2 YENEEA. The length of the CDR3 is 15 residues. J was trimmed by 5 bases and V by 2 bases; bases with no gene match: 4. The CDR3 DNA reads TGTGCCAGCAGCTTAAGCGGGAGTGGGACCGGGGAGCTGTTTTTT. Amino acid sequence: CASSLSGSGTGELFF.

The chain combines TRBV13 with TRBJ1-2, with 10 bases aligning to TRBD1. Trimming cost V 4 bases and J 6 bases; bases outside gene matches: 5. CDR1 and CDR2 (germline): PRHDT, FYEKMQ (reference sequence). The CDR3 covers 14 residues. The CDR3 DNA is TGTGCCAGCAGCTCCGACAGGGGGCCGGATGGCTACACCTTC. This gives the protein CASSSDRGPDGYTF.

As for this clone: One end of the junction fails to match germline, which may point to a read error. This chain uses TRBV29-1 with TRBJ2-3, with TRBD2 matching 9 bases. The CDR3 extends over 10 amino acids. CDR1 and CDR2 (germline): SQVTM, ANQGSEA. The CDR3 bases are TGCAGCGTCGTAGCGGGAGATTTGAATTTT. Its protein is CSVVAGDLNF.

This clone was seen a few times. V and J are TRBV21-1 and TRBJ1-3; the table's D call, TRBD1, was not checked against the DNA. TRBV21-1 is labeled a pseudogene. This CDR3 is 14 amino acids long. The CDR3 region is CASIAGHSGNTIYF. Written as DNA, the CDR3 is TGTGCCAGCATAGCAGGGCACTCTGGAAACACCATATATTTT.

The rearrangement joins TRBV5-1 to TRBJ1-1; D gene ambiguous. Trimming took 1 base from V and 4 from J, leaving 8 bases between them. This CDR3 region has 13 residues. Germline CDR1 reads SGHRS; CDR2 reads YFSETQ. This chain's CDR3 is CASSLLTGTEAFF. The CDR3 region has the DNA TGCGCCAGCAGCTTGCTGACTGGCACTGAAGCTTTCTTT.

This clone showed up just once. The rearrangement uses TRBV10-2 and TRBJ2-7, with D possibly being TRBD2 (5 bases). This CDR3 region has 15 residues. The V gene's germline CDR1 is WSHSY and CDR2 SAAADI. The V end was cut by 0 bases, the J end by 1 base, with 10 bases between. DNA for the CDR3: TGCGCCAGCAGTGAGTCTCGCGGCGGGTCCTACGAGCAGTACTTC. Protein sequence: CASSESRGGSYEQYF.

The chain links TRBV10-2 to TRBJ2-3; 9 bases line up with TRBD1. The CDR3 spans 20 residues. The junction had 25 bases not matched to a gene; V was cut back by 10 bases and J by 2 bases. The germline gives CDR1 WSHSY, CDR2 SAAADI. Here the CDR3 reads CATDVRPGTGLGMDTDTQYF. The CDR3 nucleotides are TGCGCCACCGACGTACGTCCCGGGACAGGGCTGGGTATGGACACAGATACGCAGTATTTT.

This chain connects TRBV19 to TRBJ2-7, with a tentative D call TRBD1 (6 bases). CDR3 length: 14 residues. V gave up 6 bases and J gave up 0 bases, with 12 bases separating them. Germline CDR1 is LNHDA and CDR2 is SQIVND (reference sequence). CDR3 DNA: TGTGCCAGTAGGCCGGGACACCTCTCCTACGAGCAGTACTTC. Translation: CASRPGHLSYEQYF.

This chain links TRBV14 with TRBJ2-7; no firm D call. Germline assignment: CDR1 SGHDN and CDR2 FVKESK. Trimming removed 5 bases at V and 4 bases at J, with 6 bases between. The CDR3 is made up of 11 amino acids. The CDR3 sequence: CASSAGYEQYF. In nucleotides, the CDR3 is TGTGCCAGCAGCGCCGGTTACGAGCAGTACTTC.

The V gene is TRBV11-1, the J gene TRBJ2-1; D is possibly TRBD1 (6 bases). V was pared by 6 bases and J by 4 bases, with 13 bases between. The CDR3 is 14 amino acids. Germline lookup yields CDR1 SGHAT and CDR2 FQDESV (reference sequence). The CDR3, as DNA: TGTGCCAGCAGGGCCGGGACACAATACAATGAGCAGTTCTTC. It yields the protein CASRAGTQYNEQFF.

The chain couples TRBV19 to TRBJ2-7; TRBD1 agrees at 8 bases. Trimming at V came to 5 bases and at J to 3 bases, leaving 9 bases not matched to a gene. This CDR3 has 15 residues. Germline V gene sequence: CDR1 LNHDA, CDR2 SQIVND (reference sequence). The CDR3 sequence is CASSWDRTTSYEQYF. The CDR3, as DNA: TGTGCCAGTAGTTGGGACAGGACCACAAGCTACGAGCAGTACTTC.

DNA for the CDR3: TGTGCCAGTAGTGTATCCCATTCCCTATTTTCCTACGAGCAGTACTTC. Its protein is CASSVSHSLFSYEQYF. J is TRBJ2-5 and V is TRBV19; D gene unclear. Near its end, the DNA agrees better with TRBJ2-7, so the J call may be wrong. The CDR3 spans 16 residues. The germline CDR1 and CDR2 sequences are LNHDA and SQIVND (reference sequence).

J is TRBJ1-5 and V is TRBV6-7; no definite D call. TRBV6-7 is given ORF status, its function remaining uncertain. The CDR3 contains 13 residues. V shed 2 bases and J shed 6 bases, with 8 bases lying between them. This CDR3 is CASSYNPGQPQHF. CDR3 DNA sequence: TGTGCCAGCAGTTACAATCCGGGTCAGCCCCAGCATTTT.

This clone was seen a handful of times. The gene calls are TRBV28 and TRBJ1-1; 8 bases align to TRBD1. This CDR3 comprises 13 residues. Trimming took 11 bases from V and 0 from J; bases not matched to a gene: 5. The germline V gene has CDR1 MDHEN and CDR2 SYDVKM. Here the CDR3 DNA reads TGTGCCGTCCGGGACAGGATGAACACTGAAGCTTTCTTT. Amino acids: CAVRDRMNTEAFF. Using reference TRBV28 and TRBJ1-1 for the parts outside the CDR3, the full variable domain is DVKVTQSSRYLVKRTGEKVFLECVQDMDHENMFWYRQDPGLGLRLIYFSYDVKMKEKGDIPEGYSVSREKKERFSLILESASTNQTSMYLCAVRDRMNTEAFFGQGTRLTVV.

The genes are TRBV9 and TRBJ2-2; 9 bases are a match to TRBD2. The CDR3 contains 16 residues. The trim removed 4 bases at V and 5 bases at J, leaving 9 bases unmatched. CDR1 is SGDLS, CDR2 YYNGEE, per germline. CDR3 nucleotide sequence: TGTGCCAGCAGCCCACGGGGCGGGAGGGGGACCGGGGAGCTGTTTTTT. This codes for CASSPRGGRGTGELFF.

The DNA for the CDR3 is TGTGCCGCGTCAGCGGGAGTACCCTACAATGAGCAGTTCTTC. Its translation is CAASAGVPYNEQFF. J is TRBJ2-1 and V is TRBV7-2; 8 bases agree with TRBD2. CDR3 length: 14 residues. Germline CDR1 reads SGHTA; CDR2 reads FQGNSA. The trim removed 11 bases at V and 2 bases at J, leaving 8 bases unmatched.

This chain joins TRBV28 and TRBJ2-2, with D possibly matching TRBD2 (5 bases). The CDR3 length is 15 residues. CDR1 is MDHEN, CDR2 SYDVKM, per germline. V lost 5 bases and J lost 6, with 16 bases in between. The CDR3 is CASSKWRVESGELFF. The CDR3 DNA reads TGTGCCAGCAGTAAATGGCGGGTTGAATCCGGGGAGCTGTTTTTT.

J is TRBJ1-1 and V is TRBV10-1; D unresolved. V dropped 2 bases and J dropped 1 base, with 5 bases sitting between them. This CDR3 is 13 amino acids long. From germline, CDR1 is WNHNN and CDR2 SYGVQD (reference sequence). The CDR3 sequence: CASSELRNTEAFF. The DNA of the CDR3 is TGCGCCAGCAGTGAGCTCCGGAACACTGAAGCTTTCTTT.

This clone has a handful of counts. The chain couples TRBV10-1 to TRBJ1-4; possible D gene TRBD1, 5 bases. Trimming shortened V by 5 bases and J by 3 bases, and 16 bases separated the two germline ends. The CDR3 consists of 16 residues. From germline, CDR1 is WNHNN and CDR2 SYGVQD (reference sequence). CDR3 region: CASSSVEEGANEKLFF. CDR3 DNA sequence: TGCGCCAGCAGTTCCGTAGAAGAAGGGGCTAATGAAAAACTGTTTTTT.

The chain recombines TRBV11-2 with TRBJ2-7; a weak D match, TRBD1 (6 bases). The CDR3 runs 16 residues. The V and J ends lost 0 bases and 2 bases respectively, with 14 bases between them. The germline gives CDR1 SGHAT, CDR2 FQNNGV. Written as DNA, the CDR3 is TGTGCCAGCAGCTTAGACTCGGGACAACTTACCTACGAGCAGTACTTC. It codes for CASSLDSGQLTYEQYF.